These 3 T cell receptor beta chains came from one sample sequenced in a study of lymphopenia after photon versus proton radiotherapy. This table comes from immunoSEQ multiplex PCR, and its TCRdb copy is limited to in-frame clones, with some not included. Among approximately 65,000 clones listed, 85% to 90% were seen once. The specimen comprised peripheral blood, sampled from a patient treated with proton-based radiotherapy. The origin of the receptors is an elderly man with esophageal cancer.

The chain employs TRBV7-7 and TRBJ2-1; D possibly uses TRBD1 or TRBD2 (5 bases each). The length of the CDR3 is 14 residues. Germline V lookup: CDR1 SSHAT, CDR2 FNYEAQ (reference sequence). Trimming stripped 0 bases from V and 5 bases from J, with 8 bases between. CDR3 residues: CASSLAGTNNEQFF. As DNA, the CDR3 is TGTGCCAGCAGCTTAGCGGGGACCAACAATGAGCAGTTCTTC.

This clone was found a few times. The rearrangement links TRBV12-5 to TRBJ2-7; no reliable D call. The CDR3 length is 13 residues. Trimming stripped 1 base from V and 3 bases from J, with 7 bases between. Germline CDR1 and CDR2: LGHNT and FRNRAP. The CDR3 loop is CASGLGRSYEQYF. Written as DNA, the CDR3 is TGTGCTAGTGGTTTGGGCCGTAGCTACGAGCAGTACTTC.

The V and J genes are TRBV7-2 and TRBJ2-1; 7 bases map to TRBD1. The ends lost 3 bases at V and 7 bases at J; junction bases unmatched: 3. CDR1 is SGHTA, CDR2 FQGNSA, per germline. The length of the CDR3 is 13 residues. CDR3 region: CASSLGQFNEQFF. The CDR3 DNA follows: TGTGCCAGCAGCTTGGGACAGTTTAATGAGCAGTTCTTC.